These T cell receptor beta chains were read from a single sample in a study of T-cell reconstitution after alpha-beta-depleted transplantation in children. TCRdb analysed the PCR reads with MiXCR anew, one entry per CDR3 protein. The profile shows 200,000 or so distinct CDR3 sequences, about 7% of them singletons. Here the sequenced sample was PBMCs, taken before TCRalphabeta/CD19-depleted stem cell transplant. Receptors originate from a boy younger than 10 with acute lymphoblastic leukemia, due to receive a stem cell transplant. CDR3s include the opening cysteine and the closing phenylalanine or tryptophan. A D gene is named only where the DNA matches it firmly. Clone size appears in some rows only: once, few, many, or a class for an expanded clone.

d_call,j_call,v_call,clone_size,cdr3_nt,cdr3_aa
-,TRBJ1-3,TRBV12-3/TRBV12-4,-,TGTGCCAGCAGTCCCCTGACCTCTGGAAACACCATATATTTT,CASSPLTSGNTIYF
TRBD1,TRBJ2-1,TRBV2,-,TGTGCCAGCAGTGAAGGGCCAGGGGGCTTCTACAATGAGCAGTTCTTC,CASSEGPGGFYNEQFF
-,TRBJ2-4,TRBV7-9,many,TGTGCCAGCAGCCTGGGGGGTAGTTGGTACTTC,CASSLGGSWYF
-,TRBJ1-5,TRBV12-3/TRBV12-4,many,TGTGCCAGCACACAAGGCCGGGGGAATCAGCCCCAGCATTTT,CASTQGRGNQPQHF
TRBD1,TRBJ2-7,TRBV7-2,many,TGTGCCAGCAGCACTCCGGGACAGGCCCAAAGGCAGTACTTC,CASSTPGQAQRQYF
-,TRBJ1-1,TRBV29-1,-,TGCAGCGCCGAGGGGGGGACTGAAGCTTTCTTT,CSAEGGTEAFF
-,TRBJ2-4,TRBV28,-,TGTGCCAGCAGTTCTCCCTCCGGGGGTACCGCTAACATTCAGTACTTC,CASSSPSGGTANIQYF
-,TRBJ2-7,TRBV6-2/TRBV6-3,-,TGTGCCAGCAGTTATAGGGTCCCTGTTGTCTACGAGCAGTACTTC,CASSYRVPVVYEQYF
TRBD2,TRBJ2-1,TRBV20-1,many,TGCAGTGCTAGAGACAGCGGGAGATCTAGGTACAATGAGCAGTTCTTC,CSARDSGRSRYNEQFF
-,TRBJ1-6,TRBV20-1,few,TGCAGTGCTAGAGACCTGGGATCAGGCTCCTATAATTCACCCCTCCACTTT,CSARDLGSGSYNSPLHF
TRBD2,TRBJ2-3,TRBV7-9,few,TGTGCCAGCAGTACGGCCGGGACTAGTCCTACAGATACGCAGTATTTT,CASSTAGTSPTDTQYF
TRBD2,TRBJ2-2,TRBV4-3,many,TGCGCCAGCAGCCAGGGTAGCGGGACCGGGGAGCTGTTTTTT,CASSQGSGTGELFF
TRBD1,TRBJ2-7,TRBV5-1,many,TGCGCCAGCAGCTGGACAGGGTACCCCTACGAGCAGTACTTC,CASSWTGYPYEQYF
-,TRBJ1-1,TRBV7-2,few,TGTGCCAGCACCTTAGTCGGAACGAACACTGAAGCTTTCTTT,CASTLVGTNTEAFF
TRBD1,TRBJ2-7,TRBV11-1,-,TGTGCCAGCAGCACACAGGGGCTGGGATACGAGCAGTACTTC,CASSTQGLGYEQYF
TRBD2,TRBJ2-3,TRBV7-2,many,TGTGCCAGCAGCTCGGGGCATTCGAGCGGGATACCAGATACGCAGTATTTT,CASSSGHSSGIPDTQYF
-,TRBJ2-6,TRBV7-9,many,TGTGCCAGCAGCTTAGTTTCCGGGTTCGGGGCCAACGTCCTGACTTTC,CASSLVSGFGANVLTF
TRBD2,TRBJ2-5,TRBV5-1,many,TGCGCCAGCAGCTTGGATTCAGGACTAGCGAGAGAGACCCAGTACTTC,CASSLDSGLARETQYF
-,TRBJ1-1,TRBV4-1,-,TGCGCCAGCAGCCAAGTGTCAGGTTTGTTTGCTTTCTTT,CASSQVSGLFAFF
-,TRBJ2-1,TRBV7-9,few,TGTGCCAGCAGCCCTACACAGGGCCCCTCCTACAATGAGCAGTTCTTC,CASSPTQGPSYNEQFF
-,TRBJ2-1,TRBV29-1,many,TGCAGCGTTCGTAATGGGGGACCCTACAATGAGCAGTTCTTC,CSVRNGGPYNEQFF
-,TRBJ2-3,TRBV11-2,many,TGTGCCAGCAGCCTGGACGTCGCAGATACGCAGTATTTT,CASSLDVADTQYF
TRBD1,TRBJ1-6,TRBV10-3,many,TGTGCCATCAGCGACGGGACAGGGGGCCACTATTCACCCCTCCACTTT,CAISDGTGGHYSPLHF
-,TRBJ2-1,TRBV20-1,many,TGCAGTGCTGGGGGGACGAACGCCCACAATGAGCAGTTCTTC,CSAGGTNAHNEQFF
-,TRBJ1-5,TRBV7-2,-,TGTGCCAGCAGCTCCCGGTATGATCAGCCCCAGCATTTT,CASSSRYDQPQHF
TRBD1,TRBJ1-2,TRBV12-3/TRBV12-4,many,TGTGCCAGCAGCCCTAGGGGGGGACAGGGCTTGAGTGGCTACACCTTC,CASSPRGGQGLSGYTF
-,TRBJ2-1,TRBV7-6,many,TGTGCCAGCAGCTTAGGGGGGGTGGACAATGAGCAGTTCTTC,CASSLGGVDNEQFF
TRBD1,TRBJ2-7,TRBV5-8,many,TGTGCCAGCAGCTCGACAGGGGGTTCGATATCCTACGAGCAGTACTTC,CASSSTGGSISYEQYF
TRBD1,TRBJ2-6,TRBV29-1,few,TGCAGCGTTGATAGCTCCGGGACAGGCGGCTCTGGGGCCAACGTCCTGACTTTC,CSVDSSGTGGSGANVLTF
-,TRBJ1-3,TRBV29-1,many,TGCAGCGTTGTTACCCCGAGCTCTGGAAACACCATATATTTT,CSVVTPSSGNTIYF
-,TRBJ1-1,TRBV5-1,many,TGCGCCAGCAGCTCCCGTGAGGGTTTGAGCAGGGGAGCTGAAGCTTTCTTT,CASSSREGLSRGAEAFF
-,TRBJ1-1,TRBV12-3/TRBV12-4,many,TGTGCCAGCAGCGACCCAATTGAGGAAGCTTTCTTT,CASSDPIEEAFF
TRBD1,TRBJ1-5,TRBV6-2/TRBV6-3,-,TGTGCCAGCAGCCTAACGGGACAGGGTAAGCAGCCCCAGCATTTT,CASSLTGQGKQPQHF
TRBD2,TRBJ2-5,TRBV28,few,TGTGCCAGCAGTTCCCTAGCGGGAGACAATTATGAGACCCAGTACTTC,CASSSLAGDNYETQYF
-,TRBJ2-2,TRBV6-2/TRBV6-3,-,TGTGCCAGCAGTTACCTATTCGGCGGCTTTTTTGTGGTACGGGACACCGGGGAGCTGTTTTTT,CASSYLFGGFFVVRDTGELFF
-,TRBJ2-3,TRBV12-3/TRBV12-4,many,TGTGCCAGCAGTTTAACTACCTCAGATACGCAGTATTTT,CASSLTTSDTQYF
TRBD1,TRBJ1-1,TRBV7-2,many,TGTGCCAGCAGCCCGCAGACAGGGTACGGCACTGAAGCTTTCTTT,CASSPQTGYGTEAFF